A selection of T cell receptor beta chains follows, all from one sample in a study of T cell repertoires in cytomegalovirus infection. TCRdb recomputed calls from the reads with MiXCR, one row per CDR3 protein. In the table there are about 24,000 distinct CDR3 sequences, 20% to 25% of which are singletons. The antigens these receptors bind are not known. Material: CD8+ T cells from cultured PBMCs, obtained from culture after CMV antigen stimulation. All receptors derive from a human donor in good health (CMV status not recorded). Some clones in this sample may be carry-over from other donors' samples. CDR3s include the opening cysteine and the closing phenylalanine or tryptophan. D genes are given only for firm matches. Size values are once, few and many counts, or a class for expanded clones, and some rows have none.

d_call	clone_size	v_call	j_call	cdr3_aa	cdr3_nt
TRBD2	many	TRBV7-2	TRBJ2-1	CASSFRGGGASRSEQFF	TGTGCCAGCAGCTTTCGCGGGGGGGGGGCCTCTAGGAGTGAGCAGTTCTTC
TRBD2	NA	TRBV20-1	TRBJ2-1	CSAPTSANSYNEQFF	TGCAGTGCTCCGACTAGCGCCAATTCCTACAATGAGCAGTTCTTC
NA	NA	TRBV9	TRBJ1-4	CASSVDGLPNEKLFF	TGTGCCAGCAGCGTAGACGGACTCCCTAATGAAAAACTGTTTTTT
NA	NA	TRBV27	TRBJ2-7	CASSAGPGPYEQYF	TGTGCCAGCAGTGCGGGACCGGGCCCCTACGAGCAGTACTTC
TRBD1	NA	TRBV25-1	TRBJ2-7	CASGPGGRYEQYF	TGTGCCAGCGGCCCAGGGGGAAGGTACGAGCAGTACTTC
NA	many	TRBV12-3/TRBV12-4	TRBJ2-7	CASSRPGDPTSYEQYF	TGTGCCAGCAGCCGTCCCGGGGACCCCACCTCCTACGAGCAGTACTTC
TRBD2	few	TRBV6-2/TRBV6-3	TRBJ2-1	CASSPGTSGGASRQFF	TGTGCCAGCAGTCCCGGGACTAGCGGGGGGGCGTCTAGGCAGTTCTTC
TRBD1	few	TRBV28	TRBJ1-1	CASSSFYRGKDTEAFF	TGTGCCAGCAGTTCATTCTACAGGGGTAAGGACACTGAAGCTTTCTTT
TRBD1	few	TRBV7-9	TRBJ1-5	CASSPGQGPHQPQHF	TGTGCCAGCAGTCCTGGACAGGGCCCTCATCAGCCCCAGCATTTT
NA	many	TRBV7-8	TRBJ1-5	CASSLEGLLSNQPQHF	TGTGCCAGCAGCTTAGAGGGACTCCTGAGCAATCAGCCCCAGCATTTT
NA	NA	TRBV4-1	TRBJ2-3	CASSPVSGGDTQYF	TGCGCCAGCAGCCCCGTTTCCGGGGGAGATACGCAGTATTTT
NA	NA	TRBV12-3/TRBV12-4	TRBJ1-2	CASSFSGYYGYTF	TGTGCCAGCAGTTTTTCGGGGTACTATGGCTACACCTTC
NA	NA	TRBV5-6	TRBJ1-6	CASSQVYNSPLLF	TGTGCCAGCAGCCAAGTCTATAATTCACCCCTCCTCTTT
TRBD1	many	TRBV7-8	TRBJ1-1	CASSRGTGGITEAFF	TGTGCCAGCAGCAGAGGGACAGGGGGAATCACTGAAGCTTTCTTT
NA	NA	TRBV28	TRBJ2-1	CASSLFGTGSYNEQFF	TGTGCCAGCAGTTTATTTGGGACTGGCTCCTACAATGAGCAGTTCTTC
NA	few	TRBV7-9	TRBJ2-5	CASSFGGGAFGETQYF	TGTGCCAGCAGCTTTGGAGGGGGGGCCTTCGGGGAGACCCAGTACTTC
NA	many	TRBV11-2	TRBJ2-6	CASSTDPQESTSGANVLTF	TGTGCCAGCAGCACCGACCCACAGGAATCCACCTCTGGGGCCAACGTCCTGACTTTC
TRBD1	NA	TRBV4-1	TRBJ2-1	CASSQDRTGSNEQFF	TGCGCCAGCAGCCAAGATCGGACAGGGAGCAATGAGCAGTTCTTC
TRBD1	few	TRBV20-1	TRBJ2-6	CSASQGAGANVLTF	TGCAGTGCTAGTCAGGGGGCTGGGGCCAACGTCCTGACTTTC
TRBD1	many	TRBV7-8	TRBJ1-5	CASSLFGTGRGYSNQPQHF	TGTGCCAGCAGCCTTTTCGGGACAGGGAGGGGATATAGCAATCAGCCCCAGCATTTT
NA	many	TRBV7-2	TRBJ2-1	CASSSPDKSGYEQFF	TGTGCCAGCAGCTCGCCCGACAAAAGTGGTTATGAGCAGTTCTTC
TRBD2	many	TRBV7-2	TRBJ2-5	CASSLDSGRGTQYF	TGTGCCAGCAGCTTAGATAGCGGGAGGGGGACCCAGTACTTC
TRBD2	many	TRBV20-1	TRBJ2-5	CSATPAGVVRETQYF	TGCAGTGCAACCCCAGCGGGGGTGGTCCGAGAGACCCAGTACTTC
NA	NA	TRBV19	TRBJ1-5	CASSIGKYSNQPQHF	TGTGCCAGTAGTATAGGCAAGTATAGCAATCAGCCCCAGCATTTT
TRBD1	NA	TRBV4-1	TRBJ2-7	CASSQEGLGQGRHEQYF	TGCGCCAGCAGCCAAGAAGGTTTGGGACAGGGTCGCCACGAGCAGTACTTC
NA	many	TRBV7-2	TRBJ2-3	CASSLGAARTDTQYF	TGTGCCAGCAGCTTAGGGGCAGCTCGCACAGATACGCAGTATTTT
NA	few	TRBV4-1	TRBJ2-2	CASSWTGTSGELFF	TGCGCCAGCAGTTGGACGGGGACATCCGGGGAGCTGTTTTTT
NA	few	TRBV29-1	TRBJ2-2	CSAPPPSAGELFF	TGCAGCGCCCCACCCCCGAGTGCCGGGGAGCTGTTTTTT
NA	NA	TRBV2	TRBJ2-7	CASAWTETYEQYF	TGTGCCAGCGCTTGGACGGAGACCTACGAGCAGTACTTC
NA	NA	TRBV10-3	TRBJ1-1	CAIGPQNTEAFF	TGTGCCATCGGGCCCCAGAACACTGAAGCTTTCTTT
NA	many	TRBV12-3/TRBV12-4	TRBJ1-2	CASSLGGIGAAAGYGYTF	TGTGCCAGCAGTTTGGGCGGTATAGGGGCAGCCGCCGGCTATGGCTACACCTTC
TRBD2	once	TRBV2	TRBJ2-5	CASSDLFPGLAEKGRETQYF	TGTGCCAGCAGTGACCTATTCCCGGGACTAGCGGAGAAAGGGCGAGAGACCCAGTACTTC
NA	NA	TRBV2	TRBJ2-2	CASSPRVGELFF	TGTGCCAGCAGTCCACGGGTCGGGGAGCTGTTTTTT
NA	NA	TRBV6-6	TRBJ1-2	CASRTPVGYTF	TGTGCCAGCAGAACCCCAGTTGGCTACACCTTC
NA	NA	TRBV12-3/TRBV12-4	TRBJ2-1	CASSLGDEQFF	TGTGCCAGCAGTTTAGGGGATGAGCAGTTCTTC
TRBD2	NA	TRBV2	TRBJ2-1	CASSEYELAGFNEQFF	TGTGCCAGCAGTGAATATGAGCTAGCGGGGTTCAATGAGCAGTTCTTC
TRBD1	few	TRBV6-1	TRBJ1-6	CASRDRGDSPLHF	TGTGCCAGCCGGGACAGAGGGGATTCACCCCTCCACTTT
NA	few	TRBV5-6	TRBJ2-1	CASSLVSNEQFF	TGTGCCAGCAGCTTGGTTTCGAATGAGCAGTTCTTC
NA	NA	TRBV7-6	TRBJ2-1	CASSPASGDDEQFF	TGTGCCAGCAGCCCCGCATCGGGGGATGATGAGCAGTTCTTC
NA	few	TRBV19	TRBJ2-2	CASSIVGGATGELFF	TGTGCCAGTAGTATAGTAGGGGGGGCGACCGGGGAGCTGTTTTTT
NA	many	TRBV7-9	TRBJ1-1	CASSQLTLPNTEAFF	TGTGCCAGCAGCCAGTTGACACTACCGAACACTGAAGCTTTCTTT
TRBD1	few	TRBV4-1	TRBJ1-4	CASSQKRQGQSEKLFF	TGCGCCAGCAGCCAAAAACGACAGGGCCAAAGTGAAAAACTGTTTTTT
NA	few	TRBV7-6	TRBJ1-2	CASSLEAVFYGYTF	TGTGCCAGCAGCCTTGAGGCGGTTTTCTATGGCTACACCTTC
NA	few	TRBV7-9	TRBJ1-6	CASSLVNTGISPLHF	TGTGCCAGCAGCTTAGTAAATACAGGGATTTCACCCCTCCACTTT
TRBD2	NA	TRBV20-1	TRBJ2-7	CSASGGAFEQYF	TGCAGTGCATCGGGAGGGGCGTTCGAGCAGTACTTC
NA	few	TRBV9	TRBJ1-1	CASSVGTEVNTEAFF	TGTGCCAGCAGCGTAGGGACAGAGGTAAACACTGAAGCTTTCTTT
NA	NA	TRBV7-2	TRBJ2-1	CASSLGYSSYNEQFF	TGTGCCAGCAGCTTAGGATACTCCTCCTACAATGAGCAGTTCTTC
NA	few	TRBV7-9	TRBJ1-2	CASSDLYLNYGYTF	TGTGCCAGCAGCGACCTTTATCTAAACTATGGCTACACCTTC
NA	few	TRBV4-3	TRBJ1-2	CASSHISTGFYGYTF	TGCGCCAGCAGCCATATATCGACAGGCTTCTATGGCTACACCTTC
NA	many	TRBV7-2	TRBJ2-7	CASSPIKGTYEQYF	TGTGCCAGCAGCCCTATAAAGGGTACCTACGAGCAGTACTTC
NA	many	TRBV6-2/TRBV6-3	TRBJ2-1	CASSRRIRRWHNEQFF	TGTGCCAGCAGCCGCCGGATTCGTCGGTGGCACAATGAGCAGTTCTTC
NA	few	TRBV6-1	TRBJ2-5	CASSEWEKETQYF	TGTGCCAGCAGTGAATGGGAGAAAGAGACCCAGTACTTC
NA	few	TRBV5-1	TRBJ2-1	CASSLVANEQFF	TGCGCCAGCAGCTTGGTAGCCAATGAGCAGTTCTTC
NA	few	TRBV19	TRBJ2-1	CASRSDFRPNEQFF	TGTGCCAGTCGTTCCGATTTTCGGCCCAATGAGCAGTTCTTC
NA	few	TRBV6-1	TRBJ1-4	CASSAGEGQKLFF	TGTGCCAGCAGTGCGGGGGAAGGGCAAAAACTGTTTTTT
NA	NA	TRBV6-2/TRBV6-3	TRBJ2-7	CASSYPARPVRDLYEQYF	TGTGCCAGCAGTTACCCCGCTCGGCCAGTACGAGATCTCTACGAGCAGTACTTC
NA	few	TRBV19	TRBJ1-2	CASSIDGNYGYTF	TGTGCCAGTAGTATTGACGGTAACTATGGCTACACCTTC
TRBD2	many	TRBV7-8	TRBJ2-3	CASSGGVGARQYF	TGTGCCAGCAGCGGGGGGGTGGGAGCTCGGCAGTATTTT